This T cell receptor (beta chain) is from a study of blood T cells in healthy people across ages. The second PCR ran roughly 7 to 12 cycles with a sample-barcoded 5' primer and J-beta primers. TCRdb redid the calling of the 5' RACE reads with MiXCR, one entry per CDR3 protein. The table records approximately 850,000 distinct CDR3 sequences, roughly 64% of them present only once. The CDR3 extends over 15 amino acids. CDR1 and CDR2 from the germline V gene are DFQATT and SNEGSKA (reference sequence). Trimming at V came to 5 bases and at J to 7 bases, leaving 11 bases not matched to a gene. The study's findings and limits: A roughly linear age-dependent decrease characterized TCR beta diversity per million T cells.

A word on this clonotype: As yet, its antigen is unknown.

Material for sequencing was blood. The rearrangement links TRBV20-1 to TRBJ2-1, with 10 bases lining up with TRBD2. The TCR comes from a man aged 30-40 years in good health. The CDR3 bases are TGCAGTGCTGACTCCCTTGGTAGCGGGGGGAATGAGCAGTTCTTC. Translated, it gives CSADSLGSGGNEQFF.